The T cell receptor beta chain described here comes from a study of T cell responses to AZD1222 COVID-19 vaccine. Study-level points and caveats: Reports say nearly half of spike-specific TCRs go after unmutated variant regions.

On this clone: Antigen: not known.

The repertoire was sequenced with immunoSEQ multiplex PCR; TCRdb's copy has only in-frame clones and lacks some. The sample consists of more than 150,000 clones, around 90% of them appearing once. V lost 7 bases and J 7 bases, leaving 13 bases between the germline ends. Germline CDR1 is MNHEY and CDR2 is SVGAGI. There are 13 residues in the CDR3. The source was peripheral blood, collected 28 days after the second AZD1222 dose. This receptor was taken from an adult who received the AZD1222 COVID-19 vaccine. The V gene is TRBV6-5, the J gene TRBJ1-4; D ambiguous. The CDR3: CASTSSKVEKLFF. In DNA, the CDR3 is TGTGCCAGCACCTCCTCCAAGGTTGAAAAACTGTTTTTT.